The 10 T cell receptor beta chains listed next were all sequenced from one sample in a study of cytomegalovirus exposure and HLA in healthy donors. Vbeta (60) and Jbeta (13) primers were used in the PCR. Here immunoSEQ multiplex PCR was the method, and the copy in TCRdb shows in-frame clones only, minus some. This sample has about 170,000 clones, with about three quarters found just once. The source material was PBMCs. The receptor set was obtained from a woman between 50 and 59 years old in good health and CMV-seropositive.

The gene calls are TRBV2 and TRBJ1-6; TRBD1 might be the D (5 bases). The CDR3 runs 17 residues. From germline, CDR1 is SNHLY and CDR2 FYNNEI. V shed 6 bases and J shed 6 bases, with 21 bases lying between them. The CDR3 nucleotides read TGTGCCAGCAGCCGCTCCGGGGGGATCGTCCTTAATTCACCCCTCCACTTT. It encodes CASSRSGGIVLNSPLHF.

This clone was observed a few times. V and J are TRBV10-1 and TRBJ2-3; 9 bases are shared with TRBD2. Looked up from germline, CDR1 is WNHNN and CDR2 is SYGVQD (reference sequence). V dropped 3 bases and J dropped 5; count of bases not matched to a gene: 6. The CDR3 totals 15 residues. The CDR3 bases are TGCGCCAGCAGTGATATATCGCGGGGGGGAGATACGCAGTATTTT. This encodes CASSDISRGGDTQYF.

V gene TRBV27 combines with J gene TRBJ1-2, with D possibly TRBD1 on 6 matching bases. CDR1 MNHEY and CDR2 SMNVEV come from the germline V gene (reference sequence). The CDR3 is made up of 14 amino acids. V dropped 6 bases and J dropped 8 bases, with 19 bases sitting between them. The CDR3 reads CASSPGIRGSGYTF. CDR3 nucleotides: TGTGCCAGCAGCCCGGGGATCAGGGGTAGCGGCTACACCTTC.

The rearrangement uses TRBV9 and TRBJ2-5, with 8 bases matching TRBD2. Trimming removed 3 bases from V and 0 bases from J; junction bases left unmatched: 10. The length of the CDR3 is 17 residues. CDR1 and CDR2 from the germline V gene are SGDLS and YYNGEE. The CDR3 bases are TGTGCCAGCAGCGAGGGGAGGAGGCGGGAGGACCAAGAGACCCAGTACTTC. This codes for CASSEGRRREDQETQYF.

The chain recombines TRBV2 with TRBJ2-5, with D perhaps matching TRBD1 (6 bases). Germline V CDR1 and CDR2: SNHLY, FYNNEI. The CDR3 has 15 amino acids. Between the trimmed V and J ends, which lost 3 bases and 11 bases, there was a span of 22 bases. For the CDR3, the DNA is TGTGCCAGCAGTGAGATGACAGGCGCCCTGGGGGAGCAGTACTTC. Amino acid sequence: CASSEMTGALGEQYF.

The sample holds one count of this clone. The sample carries other DNA sequences with the same CDR3. This rearrangement joins TRBV30 to TRBJ1-3; D not certain. The V and J ends lost 0 bases and 1 base respectively, with 4 bases between them. The CDR3 runs to 13 residues. Germline loops: CDR1 GTSNPN, CDR2 SVGIG (reference sequence). DNA for the CDR3: TGTGCCTGGAGTGTCTTATCTGGAAACACCATATATTTT. It yields the protein CAWSVLSGNTIYF.

Comment on this clone: One end of the junction fails to match germline, which may point to a read error. V is TRBV6-6 and J is TRBJ2-3, with TRBD1 identical over 8 bases. This CDR3 has 16 amino acids. Per germline, CDR1 MNHNY and CDR2 SVGAGI (reference sequence). The CDR3 sequence: CTSSYSPDRGTDTQYF. CDR3 bases: TGTACCAGCAGTTACTCGCCGGACAGGGGCACAGATACGCAGTATTTT.

The genes are TRBV18 and TRBJ1-5; D uncertain. This CDR3 is built from 15 residues. V lost 1 base and J lost 0, with 7 bases in between. CDR1 and CDR2 from the germline V gene are KGHSH and LQKENI. DNA of the CDR3: TGTGCCAGCTCACCACAGGCGGGTAGCAATCAGCCCCAGCATTTT. Protein: CASSPQAGSNQPQHF.

V usage is TRBV2 and J usage is TRBJ2-7, with D tentatively TRBD2 (6 bases). The V end was cut by 7 bases, the J end by 2 bases, with 15 bases between. Germline V gives CDR1 SNHLY, CDR2 FYNNEI. CDR3 size: 14 residues. CDR3 bases: TGTGCCAGCACCTGGACTGGACTAACCTACGAGCAGTACTTC. Its protein product is CASTWTGLTYEQYF.

The chain employs TRBV30 and TRBJ2-7; no clear D gene. There are 12 residues in the CDR3. Trimming took off 5 bases at V and 0 bases at J, with 8 bases between the two ends. The V gene's germline CDR1 is GTSNPN and CDR2 SVGIG (reference sequence). CDR3 nucleotides: TGTGCCTGGGCGAGGCACTCCTACGAGCAGTACTTC. Protein product: CAWARHSYEQYF.